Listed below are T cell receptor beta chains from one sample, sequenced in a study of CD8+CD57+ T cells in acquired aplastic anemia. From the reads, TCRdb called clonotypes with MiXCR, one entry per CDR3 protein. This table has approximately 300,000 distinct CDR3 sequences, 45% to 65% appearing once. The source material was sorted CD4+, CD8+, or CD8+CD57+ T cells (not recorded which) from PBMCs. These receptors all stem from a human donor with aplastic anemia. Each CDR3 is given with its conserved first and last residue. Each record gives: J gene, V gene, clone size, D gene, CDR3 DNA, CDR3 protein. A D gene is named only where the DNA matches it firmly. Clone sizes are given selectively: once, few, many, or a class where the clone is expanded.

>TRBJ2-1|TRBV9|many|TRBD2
TGTGCCAGCAGCGTAGGGACTAGCGACTCCTACAATGAGCAGTTCTTC
CASSVGTSDSYNEQFF
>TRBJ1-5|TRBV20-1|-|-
TGCAGTGTCCCACAGGATTGGCCCCAGCATTTT
CSVPQDWPQHF
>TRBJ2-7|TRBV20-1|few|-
TGCAGTGCAACCTCTACGAGTTCCTACGAGCAGTACTTC
CSATSTSSYEQYF
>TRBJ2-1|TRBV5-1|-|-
TGCGCCAGCAGCTTGCGGGCAGGGAAGACAACAAATGAGCAGTTCTTC
CASSLRAGKTTNEQFF
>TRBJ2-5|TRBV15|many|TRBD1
TGTGCCACCAGCAGAGGGGTTTCCGGGACAGGGTCCCAAGAGACCCAGTACTTC
CATSRGVSGTGSQETQYF
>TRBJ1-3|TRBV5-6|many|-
TGTGCCAGCAGCTCCGGGGGGTGGGAGGCCTCTGGAAACACCATATATTTT
CASSSGGWEASGNTIYF
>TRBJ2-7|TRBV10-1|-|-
TGCGCCAGCAGTGAACGCAGGGTAAGCTCCTACGAGCAGTACTTC
CASSERRVSSYEQYF
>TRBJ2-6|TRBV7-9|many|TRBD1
TGTGCCAGCAGCTCCGGGACAGGGACCGGGGCCAACGTCCTGACTTTC
CASSSGTGTGANVLTF
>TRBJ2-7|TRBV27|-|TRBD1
TGTGCCCACAGGGGGAAAATCTCCTACGAGCGGTACTTC
CAHRGKISYERYF
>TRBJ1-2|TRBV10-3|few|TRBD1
TGTGCCATCAGTGAGGCCAGGGGGGACTATGGCTACACCTTC
CAISEARGDYGYTF
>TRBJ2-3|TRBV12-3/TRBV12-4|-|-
TGTGCCAGCAGTTTCCGTTCCCCAGATACGCAGTATTTT
CASSFRSPDTQYF
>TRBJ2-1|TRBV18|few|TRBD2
TGTGCCAGCTCACCACCGGGACTAGCAGAAGGGTCGTTCTTC
CASSPPGLAEGSFF
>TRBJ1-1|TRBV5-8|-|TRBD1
TGTGCCGGCAGCTTGGTTCCAGGGGGCACTGAAGCTTTCTTT
CAGSLVPGGTEAFF
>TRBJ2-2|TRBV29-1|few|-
TGCAGCGTGAGGGGATCCCTCGGGGAGCTGTTTTTT
CSVRGSLGELFF
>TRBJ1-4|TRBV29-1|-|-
TGCAGCGTGGGACCCCAGTCTGGTGAAAAACTGTTTTTT
CSVGPQSGEKLFF
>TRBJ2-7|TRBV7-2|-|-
TGTGCCAGCAGCTTAGTATACAGGGCATTTGCCGACGAGCAGTACTTC
CASSLVYRAFADEQYF
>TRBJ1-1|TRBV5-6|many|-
TGTGCCAGCAGCTTGACAGGGGAAGCTTTCTTT
CASSLTGEAFF
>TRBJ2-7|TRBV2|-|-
TGTGCCAGCAGTTTCCATCCACAGGCCTACGAGCAGTACTTC
CASSFHPQAYEQYF
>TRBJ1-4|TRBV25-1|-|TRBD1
TGTGCCAGCAGTCCGACAGGGCTTGAAAAACTGTTTTTT
CASSPTGLEKLFF
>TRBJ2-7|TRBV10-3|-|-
TGTGCCATCAGTGAGTCGATGGTGGGCCGGGGACTGAGCTCCTACGAGCAGTACTTC
CAISESMVGRGLSSYEQYF
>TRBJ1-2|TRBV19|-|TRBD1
TGTGCCAGTAGTATACTCGGGACAGGAGATTTTGGCTACACCTTC
CASSILGTGDFGYTF